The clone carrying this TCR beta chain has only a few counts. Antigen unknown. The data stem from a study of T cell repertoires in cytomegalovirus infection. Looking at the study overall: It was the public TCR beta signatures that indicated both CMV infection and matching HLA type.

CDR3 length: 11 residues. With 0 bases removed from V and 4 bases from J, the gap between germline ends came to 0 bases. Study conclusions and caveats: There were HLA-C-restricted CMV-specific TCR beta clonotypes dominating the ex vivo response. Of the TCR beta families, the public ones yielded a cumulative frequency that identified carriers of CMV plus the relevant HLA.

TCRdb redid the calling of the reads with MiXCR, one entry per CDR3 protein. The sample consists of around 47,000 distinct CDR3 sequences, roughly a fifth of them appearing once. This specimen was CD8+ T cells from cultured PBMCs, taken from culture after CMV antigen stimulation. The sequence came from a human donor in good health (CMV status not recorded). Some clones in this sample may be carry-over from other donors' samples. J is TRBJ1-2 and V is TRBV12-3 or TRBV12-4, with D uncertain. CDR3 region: CASSLAYGYTF. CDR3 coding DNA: TGTGCCAGCAGTTTAGCCTATGGCTACACCTTC.